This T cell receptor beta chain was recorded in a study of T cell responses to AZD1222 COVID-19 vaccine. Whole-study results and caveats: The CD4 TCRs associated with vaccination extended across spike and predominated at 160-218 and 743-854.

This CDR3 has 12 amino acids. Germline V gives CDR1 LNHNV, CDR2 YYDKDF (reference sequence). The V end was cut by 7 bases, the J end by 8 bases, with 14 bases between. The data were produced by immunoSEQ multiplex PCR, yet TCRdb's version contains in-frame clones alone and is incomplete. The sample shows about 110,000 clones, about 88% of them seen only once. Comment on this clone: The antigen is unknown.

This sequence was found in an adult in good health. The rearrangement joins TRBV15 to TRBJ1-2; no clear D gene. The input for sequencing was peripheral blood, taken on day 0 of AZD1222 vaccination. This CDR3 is CATTLRGQGYTF. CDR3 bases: TGTGCCACCACCCTACGCGGGCAAGGCTACACCTTC.